This T cell receptor (beta chain) was documented in a study of T cell repertoires in cytomegalovirus infection. Overall study: In public TCR beta signatures, there were indications of both CMV infection and matching HLA type.

General study points: Pooled public TCR beta family frequency picked out CMV carriers with the relevant HLA. What dominated the ex vivo response were HLA-C-restricted CMV-specific TCR beta clonotypes.

This clonotype came up a few times. Antigen specificity is unknown. There are 12 residues in the CDR3. Germline V gene sequence: CDR1 SGHRS, CDR2 YFSETQ. V was shortened by 4 bases and J by 4 bases, with 8 bases between the two germline ends. One entry per CDR3 protein, called by TCRdb with MiXCR from the reads. The table shows roughly 300,000 distinct CDR3 sequences, with under 30% occurring only once. The V and J genes are TRBV5-1 and TRBJ1-1; no definite D call. This clonotype was sampled from a human donor in good health (CMV status not recorded). Some clones in this sample may be carry-over from other donors' samples. The material sequenced was PBMCs. CDR3 sequence: CASSREGTEAFF. The CDR3 nucleotides are TGCGCCAGCAGCCGGGAAGGCACTGAAGCTTTCTTT.